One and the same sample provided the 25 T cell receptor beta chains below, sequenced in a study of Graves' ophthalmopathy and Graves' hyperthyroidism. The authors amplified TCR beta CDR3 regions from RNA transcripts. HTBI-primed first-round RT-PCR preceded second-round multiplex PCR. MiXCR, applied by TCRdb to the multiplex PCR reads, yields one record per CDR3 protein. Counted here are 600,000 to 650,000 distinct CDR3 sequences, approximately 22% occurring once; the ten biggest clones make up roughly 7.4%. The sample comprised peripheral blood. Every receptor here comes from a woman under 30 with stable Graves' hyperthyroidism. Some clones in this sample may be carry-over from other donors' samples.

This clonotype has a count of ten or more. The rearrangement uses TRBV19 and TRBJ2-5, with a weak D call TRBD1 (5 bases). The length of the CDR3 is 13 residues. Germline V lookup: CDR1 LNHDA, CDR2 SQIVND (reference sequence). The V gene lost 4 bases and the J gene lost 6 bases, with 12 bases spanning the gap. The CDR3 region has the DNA TGTGCCAGTAGTACGCAGGGCGCAAAGACCCAGTACTTC. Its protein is CASSTQGAKTQYF.

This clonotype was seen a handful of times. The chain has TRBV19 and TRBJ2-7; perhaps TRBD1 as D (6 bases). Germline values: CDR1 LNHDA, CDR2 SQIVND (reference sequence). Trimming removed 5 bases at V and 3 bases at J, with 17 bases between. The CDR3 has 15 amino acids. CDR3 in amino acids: CASSARDTLYYEQYF. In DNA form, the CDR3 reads TGTGCCAGTAGTGCCCGGGACACGTTGTACTACGAGCAGTACTTC.

The CDR3 loop reads CASRDRGRVQETQYF. The CDR3 DNA sequence: TGTGCCAGCAGGGACAGGGGCCGGGTCCAAGAGACCCAGTACTTC. This chain links TRBV28 with TRBJ2-5; 9 nucleotides line up with TRBD1. The trim removed 6 bases at V and 1 base at J, leaving 6 bases unmatched. This CDR3 has 15 amino acids. Germline lookup yields CDR1 MDHEN and CDR2 SYDVKM.

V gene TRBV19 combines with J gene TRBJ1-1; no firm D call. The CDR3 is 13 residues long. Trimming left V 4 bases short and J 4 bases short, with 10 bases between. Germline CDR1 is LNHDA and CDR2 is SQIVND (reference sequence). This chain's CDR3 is CASSTDASTEAFF. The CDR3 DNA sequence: TGTGCCAGTAGTACAGACGCAAGCACTGAAGCTTTCTTT.

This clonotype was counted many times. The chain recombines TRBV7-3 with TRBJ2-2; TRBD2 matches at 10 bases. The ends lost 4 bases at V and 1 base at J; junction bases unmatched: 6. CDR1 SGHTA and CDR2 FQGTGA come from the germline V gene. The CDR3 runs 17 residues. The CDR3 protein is CASSYPSGGGNTGELFF. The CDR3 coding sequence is TGTGCCAGCAGCTACCCCAGCGGGGGGGGGAACACCGGGGAGCTGTTTTTT.

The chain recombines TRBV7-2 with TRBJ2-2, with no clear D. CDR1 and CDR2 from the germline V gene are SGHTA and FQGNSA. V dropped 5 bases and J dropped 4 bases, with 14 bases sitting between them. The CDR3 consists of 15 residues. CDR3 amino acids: CASSHLGSLTGELFF. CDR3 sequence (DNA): TGTGCCAGCAGCCACTTGGGATCCCTCACCGGGGAGCTGTTTTTT. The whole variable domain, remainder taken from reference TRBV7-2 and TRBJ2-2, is GAGVSQSPSNKVTEKGKDVELRCDPISGHTALYWYRQSLGQGLEFLIYFQGNSAPDKSGLPSDRFSAERTGGSVSTLTIQRTQQEDSAVYLCASSHLGSLTGELFFGEGSRLTVL.

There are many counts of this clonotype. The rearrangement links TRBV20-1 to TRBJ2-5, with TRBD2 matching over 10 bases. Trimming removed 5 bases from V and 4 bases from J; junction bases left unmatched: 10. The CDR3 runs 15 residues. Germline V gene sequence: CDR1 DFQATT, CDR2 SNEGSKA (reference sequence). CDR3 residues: CSALQPGLALETQYF. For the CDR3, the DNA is TGCAGTGCTCTCCAACCGGGACTAGCGTTAGAGACCCAGTACTTC.

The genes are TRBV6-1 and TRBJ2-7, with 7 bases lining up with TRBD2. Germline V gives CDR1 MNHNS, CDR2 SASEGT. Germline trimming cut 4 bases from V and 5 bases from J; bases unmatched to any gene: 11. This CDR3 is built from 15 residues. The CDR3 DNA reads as TGTGCCAGCAGTGCCGACGGCGGGGAGGGCCACGAGCAGTACTTC. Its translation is CASSADGGEGHEQYF.

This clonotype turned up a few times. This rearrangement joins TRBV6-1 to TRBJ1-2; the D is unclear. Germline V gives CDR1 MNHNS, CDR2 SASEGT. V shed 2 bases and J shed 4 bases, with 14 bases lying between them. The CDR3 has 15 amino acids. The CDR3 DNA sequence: TGTGCCAGCAGTGAAAGGAGCAGCCTCAGCTATGGCTACACCTTC. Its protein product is CASSERSSLSYGYTF.

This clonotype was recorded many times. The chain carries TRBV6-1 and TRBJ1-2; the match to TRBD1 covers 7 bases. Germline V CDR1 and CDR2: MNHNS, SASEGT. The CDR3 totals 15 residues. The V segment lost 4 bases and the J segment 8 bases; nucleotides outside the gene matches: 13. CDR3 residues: CASSVYGRQGEGYTF. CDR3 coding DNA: TGTGCCAGCAGTGTGTATGGGAGACAGGGCGAAGGCTACACCTTC.

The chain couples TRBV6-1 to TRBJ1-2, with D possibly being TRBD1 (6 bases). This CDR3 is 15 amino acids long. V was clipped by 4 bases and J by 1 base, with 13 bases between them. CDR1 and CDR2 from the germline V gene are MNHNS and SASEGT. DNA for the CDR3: TGTGCCAGCAGTGCATCGGACAGCATTAACTATGGCTACACCTTC. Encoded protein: CASSASDSINYGYTF.

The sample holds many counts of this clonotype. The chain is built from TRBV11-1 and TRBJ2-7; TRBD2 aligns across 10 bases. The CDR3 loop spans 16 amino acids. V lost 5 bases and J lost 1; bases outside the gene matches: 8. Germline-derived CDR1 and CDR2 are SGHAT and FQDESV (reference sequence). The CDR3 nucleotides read TGTGCCAGCAGCCTGCTACTAGCGGGGCTTTCCTACGAGCAGTACTTC. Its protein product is CASSLLLAGLSYEQYF.

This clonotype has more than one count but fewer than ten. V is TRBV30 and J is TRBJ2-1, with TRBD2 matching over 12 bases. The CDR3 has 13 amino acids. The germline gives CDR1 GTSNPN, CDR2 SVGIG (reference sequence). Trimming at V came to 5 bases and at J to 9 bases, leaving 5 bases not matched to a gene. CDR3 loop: CAWSSGGASEQFF. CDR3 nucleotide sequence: TGTGCCTGGTCTAGCGGGGGGGCCAGTGAGCAGTTCTTC.

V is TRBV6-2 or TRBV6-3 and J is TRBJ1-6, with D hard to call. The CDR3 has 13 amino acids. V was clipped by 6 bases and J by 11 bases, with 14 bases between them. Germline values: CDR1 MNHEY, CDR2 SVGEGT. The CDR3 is CASRPGEGPPLHF. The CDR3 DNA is TGTGCCAGCAGACCGGGAGAAGGTCCACCCCTCCACTTT.

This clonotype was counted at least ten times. DNA of the CDR3: TGTGCCAGCAGCTTAGACCAGGCGAGGGTAGCCAAAAACATTCAGTACTTC. Translating gives CASSLDQARVAKNIQYF. This chain links TRBV11-2 with TRBJ2-4; a possible D gene is TRBD2 (5 bases). Trimming pared 0 bases from V and 0 bases from J, leaving 12 bases between. Germline values: CDR1 SGHAT, CDR2 FQNNGV. The CDR3 contains 17 residues.

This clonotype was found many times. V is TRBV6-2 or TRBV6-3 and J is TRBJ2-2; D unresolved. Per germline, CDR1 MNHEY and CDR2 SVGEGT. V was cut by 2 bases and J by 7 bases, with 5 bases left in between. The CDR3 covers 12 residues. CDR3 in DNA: TGTGCCAGCAGTTACATTTTCGGGGAGCTGTTTTTT. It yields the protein CASSYIFGELFF.

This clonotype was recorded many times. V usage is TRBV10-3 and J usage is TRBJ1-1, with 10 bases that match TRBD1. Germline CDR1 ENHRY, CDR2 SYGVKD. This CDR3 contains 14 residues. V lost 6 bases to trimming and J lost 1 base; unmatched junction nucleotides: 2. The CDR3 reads CAISRDRGNTEAFF. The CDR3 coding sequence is TGTGCCATCAGCCGGGACAGGGGGAACACTGAAGCTTTCTTT.

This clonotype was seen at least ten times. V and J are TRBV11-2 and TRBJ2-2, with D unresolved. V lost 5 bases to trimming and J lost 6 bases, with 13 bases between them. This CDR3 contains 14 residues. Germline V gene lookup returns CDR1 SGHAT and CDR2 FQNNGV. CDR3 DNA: TGTGCCAGCAGCCCAAGGACCCCCCCCGGGGAGCTGTTTTTT. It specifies CASSPRTPPGELFF.

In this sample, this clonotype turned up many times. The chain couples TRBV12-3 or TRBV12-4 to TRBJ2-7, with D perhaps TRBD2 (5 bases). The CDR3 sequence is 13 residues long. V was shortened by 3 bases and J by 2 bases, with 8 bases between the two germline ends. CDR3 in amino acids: CASSFGLTYEQYF. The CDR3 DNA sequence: TGTGCCAGCAGTTTTGGACTTACCTACGAGCAGTACTTC.

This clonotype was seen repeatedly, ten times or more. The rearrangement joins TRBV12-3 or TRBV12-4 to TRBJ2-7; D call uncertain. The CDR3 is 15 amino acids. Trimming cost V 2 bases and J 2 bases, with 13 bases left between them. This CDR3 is CASSLSSYRPYEQYF. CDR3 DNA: TGTGCCAGCAGTTTATCCTCCTACAGACCCTACGAGCAGTACTTC.

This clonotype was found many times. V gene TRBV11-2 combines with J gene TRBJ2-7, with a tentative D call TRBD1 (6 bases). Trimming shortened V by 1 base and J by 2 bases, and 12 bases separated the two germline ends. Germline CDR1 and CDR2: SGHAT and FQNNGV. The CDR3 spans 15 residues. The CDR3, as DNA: TGTGCCAGCAGCTTAGGCACAGGGATAGCCTACGAGCAGTACTTC. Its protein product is CASSLGTGIAYEQYF.

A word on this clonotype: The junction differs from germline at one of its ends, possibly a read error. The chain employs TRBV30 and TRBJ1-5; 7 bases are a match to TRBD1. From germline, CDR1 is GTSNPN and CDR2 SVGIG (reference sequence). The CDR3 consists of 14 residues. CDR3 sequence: CAWSQLTGEQLQHF. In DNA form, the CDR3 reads TGTGCCTGGAGTCAACTCACAGGGGAACAGCTCCAGCATTTT. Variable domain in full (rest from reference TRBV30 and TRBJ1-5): SQTIHQWPATLVQPVGSPLSLECTVEGTSNPNLYWYRQAAGRGLQLLFYSVGIGQISSEVPQNLSASRPQDRQFILSSKKLLLSDSGFYLCAWSQLTGEQLQHFGDGTRLSIL.

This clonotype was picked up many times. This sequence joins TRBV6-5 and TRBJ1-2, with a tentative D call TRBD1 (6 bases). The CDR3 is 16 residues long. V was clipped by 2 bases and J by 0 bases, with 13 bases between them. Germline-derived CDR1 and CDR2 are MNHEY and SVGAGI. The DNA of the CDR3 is TGTGCCAGCAGTTACCTATCTAGGACAGCTAACTATGGCTACACCTTC. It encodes CASSYLSRTANYGYTF.

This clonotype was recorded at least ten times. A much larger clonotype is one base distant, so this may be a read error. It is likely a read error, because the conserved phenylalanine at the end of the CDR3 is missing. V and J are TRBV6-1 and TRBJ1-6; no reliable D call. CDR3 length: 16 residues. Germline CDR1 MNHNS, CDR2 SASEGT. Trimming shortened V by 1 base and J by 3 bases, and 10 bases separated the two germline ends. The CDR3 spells CASSEGPGLYNSPLHL. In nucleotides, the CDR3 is TGTGCCAGCAGTGAAGGTCCCGGTCTCTATAATTCACCCCTCCACCTT.

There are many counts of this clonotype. DNA of the CDR3: TGTGCCGCAACTCTCCAGTATGGCTACACCTTC. This encodes CAATLQYGYTF. The chain is built from TRBV30 and TRBJ1-2; D is unresolved. Per germline, CDR1 GTSNPN and CDR2 SVGIG (reference sequence). CDR3 length equals 11 residues. V was trimmed by 8 bases and J by 5 bases, leaving 12 bases between them.